The rows below give T cell receptor beta chains drawn from one sample of a study of OX40 agonist ivuxolimab in advanced cancers. Some clones are missing from TCRdb's copy, which holds only in-frame ones; the method was immunoSEQ multiplex PCR. The sample carries roughly 50,000 clones, about 86% recorded once. Sequenced here: CD4+ or CD8+ T cells sorted from blood, sampled in a trial of the OX40 agonist ivuxolimab. The receptors here all came from an adult with an advanced solid tumor such as melanoma, head and neck, liver or kidney cancer. The CDR3 runs from the conserved cysteine through the conserved F or W. The D gene is left open where the match is weak. Clone size is shown for a subset of rows, as once, few, many or a class of expanded clone.

NA TRBJ2-7 NA TRBV6-1 TGTGCCAGCAGTGAAAACTCTCAGGTAAACTCCTACGAGCAGTACTTC CASSENSQVNSYEQYF
TRBD1 TRBJ1-4 NA TRBV2 TGTGCCAGCAGTGACAGGGGGACTAATGAAAAACTGTTTTTT CASSDRGTNEKLFF
NA TRBJ1-2 NA TRBV5-1 TGCGCCAGCAGCTTGAGCAGGGACTATGGCTACACCTTC CASSLSRDYGYTF
NA TRBJ2-7 few TRBV4-2 TGTGCCAGCAGCCAAACCGGGGGCGCAGGTTACGAGCAGTACTTC CASSQTGGAGYEQYF
NA TRBJ1-4 NA TRBV28 TGTGCCAGCAGTTATTTCTCAGGGCTTGCAACTAATGAAAAACTGTTTTTT CASSYFSGLATNEKLFF
TRBD1 TRBJ2-7 NA TRBV7-6 TGTGCCAGCAGCCATACCGGGACAGGGGATCTCGAGCAGTACTTC CASSHTGTGDLEQYF
TRBD2 TRBJ2-2 once TRBV18 TGTGCCAGCTCACCGTCCGTGGGACTAGCCCGGCTCGGGGAGCTGTTTTTT CASSPSVGLARLGELFF
NA TRBJ2-2 NA TRBV6-1 TGTGCCAGCAGTGAATTCAGGGGAAACACCGGGGAGCTGTTTTTT CASSEFRGNTGELFF
TRBD2 TRBJ2-3 NA TRBV9 TGTGCCAGCAGCAGTAGCGGGGGGGCTCTAGGCACAGATACGCAGTATTTT CASSSSGGALGTDTQYF
TRBD1 TRBJ1-3 NA TRBV6-1 TGTGCCAGCAGGACAGGGAGCTCTGGAAACACCATATATTTT CASRTGSSGNTIYF
TRBD2 TRBJ2-1 NA TRBV29-1 TGCAGCATATATAGCGGGGGGCCCTACAATGAGCAGTTCTTC CSIYSGGPYNEQFF
NA TRBJ1-1 NA TRBV4-1 TGCGCCAGCAGCCAGGGTCGGGCAGGGCCGAACACTGAAGCTTTCTTT CASSQGRAGPNTEAFF
NA TRBJ1-1 NA TRBV5-1 TGCGCCAGCAGCCCGATACAGGGCTGGGCCACTGAAGCTTTCTTT CASSPIQGWATEAFF
NA TRBJ1-1 few TRBV15 TGTGCCACCAGCAGAAGGGGGGACACTGAAGCTTTCTTT CATSRRGDTEAFF
NA TRBJ1-4 NA TRBV18 TGTGCCAGCTCACGGGGGAGAGGTGAAAAACTGTTTTTT CASSRGRGEKLFF
NA TRBJ2-3 NA TRBV19 TGTGCCAGTAGTATAGGTTTAGCGAGGGATACGCAGTATTTT CASSIGLARDTQYF
NA TRBJ2-2 NA TRBV18 TGTGCCAGCTCACCAGGGGACACCGGCACCGGGGAGCTGTTTTTT CASSPGDTGTGELFF
TRBD1 TRBJ1-2 NA TRBV5-1 TGCGCCAGCAGCTCCCGCGGGACAGGGAACTATGGCTACACCTTC CASSSRGTGNYGYTF
NA TRBJ2-3 NA TRBV5-1 TGCGCCAGCAGCTTGGATGCAGGGGCGACAGATACGCAGTATTTT CASSLDAGATDTQYF
NA TRBJ2-4 few TRBV5-1 TGCGCCAGCAGCTTGGCCCCCATAGCCAAAAACATTCAGTACTTC CASSLAPIAKNIQYF
TRBD2 TRBJ2-3 once TRBV7-2 TGTGCCAGCAGCCCATCTAGCGGGGGGGTCCTAAGTACGCAGTATTTT CASSPSSGGVLSTQYF
NA TRBJ2-6 few TRBV5-1 TGCGCCAGCAGCCGGTATAGTACTGGGGCCAACGTCCTGACTTTC CASSRYSTGANVLTF
NA TRBJ1-4 NA TRBV5-1 TGCGCCAGCAGCAGGGCAGGAGCAACTAATGAAAAACTGTTTTTT CASSRAGATNEKLFF
NA TRBJ1-2 NA TRBV4-1 TGCGCCAGCAGCCAACAAACCCGAATGGGGAATGGCTACACCTTC CASSQQTRMGNGYTF
NA TRBJ1-2 NA TRBV2 TGTGCCAGCAGCAGACCTCGAGGGGGCTACACCTTC CASSRPRGGYTF
NA TRBJ1-4 NA TRBV7-2 TGTGCCAGCAGCTTCCGGGGGCGTGAAAAACTGTTTTTT CASSFRGREKLFF
TRBD1 TRBJ1-1 NA TRBV10-1 TGCGCCAGCAGTGATGGGACAGGGAGAAGGAACACTGAAGCTTTCTTT CASSDGTGRRNTEAFF
TRBD1 TRBJ1-2 NA TRBV4-1 TGCGCCAGCAGCAATACACAGGGGAACTATGGCTACACCTTC CASSNTQGNYGYTF
NA TRBJ2-3 once TRBV18 TGTGCCAGCTCACCCCGGGGCAGCCTTTTCACAGATACGCAGTATTTT CASSPRGSLFTDTQYF
TRBD1 TRBJ1-4 NA TRBV30 TGTGCCTGGAGTGCTAAGGGGACAGGCAATAATGAAAAACTGTTTTTT CAWSAKGTGNNEKLFF
TRBD1 TRBJ1-2 NA TRBV2 TGTGCCAGCACCCCCGGACAGGACTATGGCTACACCTTC CASTPGQDYGYTF
NA TRBJ2-7 NA TRBV5-1 TGCGCCAGCAGCTTCCGACAGAGCTACGAGCAGTACTTC CASSFRQSYEQYF
NA TRBJ1-1 NA TRBV7-9 TGTGCCAGCAGCCTCCGGGACCTGGCGAACACTGAAGCTTTCTTT CASSLRDLANTEAFF
NA TRBJ1-5 NA TRBV2 TGTGCCAGCAGTGGGCAGGGTGGGGGAACTAGCAATCAGCCCCAGCATTTT CASSGQGGGTSNQPQHF
TRBD1 TRBJ2-3 NA TRBV5-4 TGTGCCAGCAGCCTCCGGGACAGGGGGGTTGGCACAGATACGCAGTATTTT CASSLRDRGVGTDTQYF
NA TRBJ2-7 NA TRBV6-1 TGTGCCAGCAGTGAAGCGGGCAGGGGCGAGCAGTACTTC CASSEAGRGEQYF
NA TRBJ2-5 NA TRBV7-3 TGTGCCAGCAGCTTAGGTCGTACGGCGACTTACCAAGAGACCCAGTACTTC CASSLGRTATYQETQYF
TRBD1 TRBJ1-1 NA TRBV30 TGTGCCTGTCTACAGGGGACCTTGAACACTGAAGCTTTCTTT CACLQGTLNTEAFF
TRBD2 TRBJ2-3 NA TRBV2 TGTGCCAGCAGCGACGACACTACTAGCGGGGGGACAGATACGCAGTATTTT CASSDDTTSGGTDTQYF
NA TRBJ2-3 NA TRBV5-1 TGCGCCAGCAGCTTGGAACAGCCTAGCACAGATACGCAGTATTTT CASSLEQPSTDTQYF
NA TRBJ2-2 NA TRBV7-9 TGTGCCCTGAGGCAGGCACCAGCGAACACCGGGGAGCTGTTTTTT CALRQAPANTGELFF
NA TRBJ1-1 NA TRBV5-1 TGCGCCAGCAGCCCAGCAGCGAGCACTGAAGCTTTCTTT CASSPAASTEAFF
NA TRBJ2-7 NA TRBV29-1 TGCAGCGCCGAGTCACAGACATCCTACGAGCAGTACTTC CSAESQTSYEQYF
NA TRBJ1-6 NA TRBV19 TGTGCCAGTAGCCTCCTGGGGGGTGATGGGTCACCCCTCCACTTT CASSLLGGDGSPLHF
NA TRBJ1-1 NA TRBV5-1 TGCGCCAGCAGTACCACCCCCAGAGGGGCTTTGACTGAAGCTTTCTTT CASSTTPRGALTEAFF
TRBD1 TRBJ1-2 NA TRBV5-1 TGCGCCAGCAGCTTCCGACCTGACAGGGAAGGAGTCTACACCTTC CASSFRPDREGVYTF
TRBD1 TRBJ2-3 NA TRBV5-1 TGCGCCAGCAGCTTGGGGGCCGGGACAGGGATCACAGATACGCAGTATTTT CASSLGAGTGITDTQYF
NA TRBJ2-2 NA TRBV6-6 TGTGCCAGCGGGCGGTTAACCGGGGAGCTGTTTTTT CASGRLTGELFF